The clone carrying this T cell receptor (beta chain) occurred a few times. Its specificity is unknown. This entry comes from a study of blood T cells in healthy people across ages. Peripheral blood was drawn, approximately 9.5 milliliters per donor. Germline CDR1 reads MNHNS; CDR2 reads SASEGT. Trimming removed 0 bases at V and 9 bases at J, with 21 bases between. This CDR3 region has 17 residues. Study-level points and caveats: Not knowing donor CMV status may have confounded expanded clonotype changes.

The second PCR ran about 6 to 11 cycles with a sample-barcoded 5' primer and J-beta primers. Using its own MiXCR run on the 5' RACE reads, TCRdb lists one record per CDR3 protein. The sample holds 850,000 or so distinct CDR3 sequences; about 28% are singletons and the top ten take 15% to 20%. V gene TRBV6-1 combines with J gene TRBJ2-1; D might be TRBD1 (6 bases). What was sequenced was blood. The receptor's source is a woman over 75 in good health. CDR3 sequence (DNA): TGTGCCAGCAGTGAAGCGCTTCAAGAGACAGGCCAGGGTGAGCAGTTCTTC. It codes for CASSEALQETGQGEQFF.